A single sample is the source of the 18 T cell receptor beta chains below, sequenced in a study of T cell repertoires in cytomegalovirus infection. Antigen specificity for these receptors is unknown. TCRdb re-called the reads with MiXCR, one entry per CDR3 protein. The sample contains about a million distinct CDR3 sequences, around 29% of which appear only once. The sequencing here drew on cultured CD8+ T cells from PBMCs, taken from culture after CMV antigen stimulation. Every receptor here comes from a human donor in good health (CMV status not recorded). Some clones in this sample may be carry-over from other donors' samples.

The V call is TRBV6-1, the J call TRBJ1-6; 7 nucleotides line up with TRBD1. The V and J ends lost 2 bases and 0 bases, in that order; junction bases with no gene match: 4. The length of the CDR3 is 17 residues. CDR1 and CDR2 (germline): MNHNS, SASEGT. CDR3 coding DNA: TGTGCCAGCAGTGAATCGAGGGACAGCTCCTATAATTCACCCCTCCACTTT. This translates into CASSESRDSSYNSPLHF.

The CDR3 loop reads CSVEPPSGYYGYTF. Written as DNA, the CDR3 is TGCAGCGTTGAACCCCCCAGCGGGTACTATGGCTACACCTTC. The gene calls are TRBV29-1 and TRBJ1-2; D is unresolved. Trimming removed 2 bases at V and 3 bases at J, with 13 bases between. The germline V gene has CDR1 SQVTM and CDR2 ANQGSEA. This CDR3 contains 14 residues.

At least ten counts were recorded for this clonotype. The chain employs TRBV7-6 and TRBJ1-4; D is unclear. The germline CDR1 and CDR2 sequences are SGHVS and FNYEAQ. This CDR3 is built from 11 residues. V was cut by 5 bases and J by 7 bases, with 5 bases left in between. The chain's CDR3 is CASSHGEKLFF. The CDR3 DNA is TGTGCCAGCAGCCATGGTGAAAAACTGTTTTTT. Full variable domain (rest looked up from reference TRBV7-6 and TRBJ1-4): GAGVSQSPRYKVTKRGQDVALRCDPISGHVSLYWYRQALGQGPEFLTYFNYEAQQDKSGLPNDRFSAERPEGSISTLTIQRTEQRDSAMYRCASSHGEKLFFGSGTQLSVL.

The chain has TRBV7-3 and TRBJ2-3, with D perhaps being TRBD1 or TRBD2 (7 bases each). Trimming removed 2 bases from V and 6 bases from J, with 18 bases in between. The CDR3 is 16 residues long. Germline-derived CDR1 and CDR2 are SGHTA and FQGTGA. The CDR3 DNA reads TGTGCCAGCAGCTTATCCCAGGCAGGGGGGGTGGATACGCAGTATTTT. The encoded protein is CASSLSQAGGVDTQYF.

This clonotype has ten or more counts. This chain links TRBV7-2 with TRBJ1-5; no firm D call. V was trimmed by 1 base and J by 5 bases, leaving 12 bases between them. CDR1 and CDR2 from the germline V gene are SGHTA and FQGNSA. This CDR3 contains 15 residues. The CDR3 region has the DNA TGTGCCAGCAGCTTAGAACGGGGAAATTATCAGCCCCAGCATTTT. Translating gives CASSLERGNYQPQHF. Full variable domain (remainder filled in from reference TRBV7-2 and TRBJ1-5): GAGVSQSPSNKVTEKGKDVELRCDPISGHTALYWYRQSLGQGLEFLIYFQGNSAPDKSGLPSDRFSAERTGGSVSTLTIQRTQQEDSAVYLCASSLERGNYQPQHFGDGTRLSIL.

CDR3 coding DNA: TGTGCCAGTAGTAGCTACCCCGGGACTAGCGGGGGCGATGAGCAGTTCTTC. It encodes CASSSYPGTSGGDEQFF. The chain employs TRBV19 and TRBJ2-1, with TRBD2 matching over 14 bases. The CDR3 contains 17 residues. Trimming removed 4 bases from V and 8 bases from J; junction bases left unmatched: 10. Looked up from germline, CDR1 is LNHDA and CDR2 is SQIVND (reference sequence).

This clonotype was detected a few times. V usage is TRBV6-6 and J usage is TRBJ1-2; D may be TRBD1 (6 bases). Trimming stripped 2 bases from V and 1 base from J, with 14 bases between. Germline V gene data show CDR1 as MNHNY and CDR2 as SVGAGI (reference sequence). The CDR3 has 16 residues. The CDR3, as DNA: TGTGCCAGCAGTTACCCTACAGGGATCCGTAACTATGGCTACACCTTC. This sequence encodes CASSYPTGIRNYGYTF.

This clonotype appeared a few times. The rearrangement joins TRBV12-3 or TRBV12-4 to TRBJ2-1; 15 positions match TRBD2. The V gene end was trimmed by 5 bases and the J gene end by 7 bases; junction bases not matched to a gene: 6. The CDR3 spans 16 residues. The CDR3 region is CASSPDGLAGGNEQFF. The CDR3 nucleotides are TGTGCCAGCAGTCCGGACGGACTAGCGGGGGGGAATGAGCAGTTCTTC.

This sequence joins TRBV27 and TRBJ2-7, with 8 bases aligning to TRBD2. Trimming cost V 3 bases and J 6 bases; bases outside gene matches: 7. The CDR3 has 14 residues. Per the germline V gene, CDR1 is MNHEY and CDR2 is SMNVEV (reference sequence). The CDR3 region is CASSLSRRGGEQYF. CDR3 DNA sequence: TGTGCCAGCAGTTTGTCCCGTCGGGGGGGCGAGCAGTACTTC.

This rearrangement joins TRBV4-1 to TRBJ1-2; 8 positions agree with TRBD1. Germline CDR1 and CDR2: MGHRA and YSYEKL. Trimming cost V 2 bases and J 2 bases; bases outside gene matches: 7. The CDR3 extends over 16 amino acids. The CDR3 DNA sequence: TGCGCCAGCAGCCAATACCCGGGACAGGAGAACTATGGCTACACCTTC. Translating gives CASSQYPGQENYGYTF.

This clonotype was seen only a few times. V gene TRBV7-9 combines with J gene TRBJ2-3; D gene uncertain. Germline CDR1 is SEHNR and CDR2 is FQNEAQ (reference sequence). V lost 4 bases and J lost 0, with 8 bases in between. The CDR3 consists of 14 residues. The CDR3 protein is CASSSDPSTDTQYF. The DNA of the CDR3 is TGTGCCAGCAGCTCCGATCCTAGCACAGATACGCAGTATTTT.

The chain is built from TRBV7-6 and TRBJ2-1; 7 nucleotides line up with TRBD1. After removal of 5 bases from V and 2 bases from J, the junction contained 6 bases not matched to a gene. Germline V lookup: CDR1 SGHVS, CDR2 FNYEAQ. This CDR3 is 15 amino acids long. For the CDR3, the DNA is TGTGCCAGCAGCCGAACAGGGGCTGCCTACAATGAGCAGTTCTTC. As protein: CASSRTGAAYNEQFF. The full variable domain, with the rest looked up from reference TRBV7-6 and TRBJ2-1, is GAGVSQSPRYKVTKRGQDVALRCDPISGHVSLYWYRQALGQGPEFLTYFNYEAQQDKSGLPNDRFSAERPEGSISTLTIQRTEQRDSAMYRCASSRTGAAYNEQFFGPGTRLTVL.

The rearrangement uses TRBV9 and TRBJ2-1; 8 positions match TRBD2. Germline V lookup: CDR1 SGDLS, CDR2 YYNGEE. V lost 0 bases to trimming and J lost 0 bases; unmatched junction nucleotides: 2. The CDR3 loop spans 16 amino acids. In DNA form, the CDR3 reads TGTGCCAGCAGCGTAGAGAGCGGGAGCTCCTACAATGAGCAGTTCTTC. It is translated as CASSVESGSSYNEQFF.

The chain uses TRBV6-5 and TRBJ1-3, with D possibly matching TRBD1 (5 bases). Germline lookup yields CDR1 MNHEY and CDR2 SVGAGI. This CDR3 has 14 amino acids. Trimming shortened V by 9 bases and J by 0 bases, and 12 bases separated the two germline ends. Here the CDR3 reads CASNGALSGNTIYF. The CDR3 nucleotides are TGTGCCAGTAACGGGGCCCTCTCTGGAAACACCATATATTTT.

This chain connects TRBV6-1 to TRBJ2-7; 8 nucleotides line up with TRBD1. The CDR3 runs 12 residues. Trimming cost V 8 bases and J 1 base; bases outside gene matches: 1. Germline CDR1 MNHNS, CDR2 SASEGT. The CDR3 nucleotides are TGTGCCAGCCGACAGGGGTCCTACGAGCAGTACGTC. Translation gives CASRQGSYEQYV.

This clonotype showed up many times. The chain links TRBV7-8 to TRBJ1-1, with 7 bases aligning to TRBD1. Per the germline V gene, CDR1 is SGHVS and CDR2 is FQNEAQ. The CDR3 is 15 amino acids. Trimming at V came to 5 bases and at J to 2 bases, leaving 8 bases not matched to a gene. This CDR3 is CASSIRTGENTEAFF. DNA for the CDR3: TGTGCCAGCAGCATTAGGACAGGAGAAAACACTGAAGCTTTCTTT.

This clonotype turned up a few times. The CDR3 protein is CASSFYPGSTDTQYF. CDR3 sequence (DNA): TGTGCCAGCAGTTTCTACCCAGGAAGCACAGATACGCAGTATTTT. V usage is TRBV28 and J usage is TRBJ2-3; unclear D gene. The CDR3 extends over 15 amino acids. Germline lookup yields CDR1 MDHEN and CDR2 SYDVKM. Trimming shortened V by 3 bases and J by 0 bases, and 10 bases separated the two germline ends.

This clonotype was picked up a small number of times. The J gene is TRBJ1-2, the V gene TRBV27; D is perhaps TRBD1 (5 bases). The CDR3 has 13 residues. CDR1 is MNHEY, CDR2 SMNVEV, per germline (reference sequence). The V gene lost 7 bases and the J gene lost 4 bases, with 13 bases spanning the gap. CDR3 loop: CASKDAGSYGYTF. In DNA form, the CDR3 reads TGTGCCAGCAAGGACGCAGGGTCCTATGGCTACACCTTC.